Reported below is one TCR beta chain. The source of the sample is a study of control samples from healthy donors and cancer patients. Profiled with immunoSEQ multiplex PCR; TCRdb holds only in-frame clones, not every one. The sample lists about 50,000 clones, about 94% occurring once. There are 16 residues in the CDR3. V shed 5 bases and J shed 0 bases, with 16 bases lying between them. The germline CDR1 and CDR2 sequences are LGHNT and FRNRAP. The TCR comes from a woman between 45 and 60 years old with head and neck cancer. The rearrangement links TRBV12-5 to TRBJ1-2, with D unclear. The sequencing input was PBMCs. The CDR3 region is CASGPREGTANYGYTF. In DNA, the CDR3 is TGTGCTAGTGGTCCCCGGGAGGGCACAGCTAACTATGGCTACACCTTC. Combining the CDR3 with reference TRBV12-5 and TRBJ1-2 gives the whole variable domain DARVTQTPRHKVTEMGQEVTMRCQPILGHNTVFWYRQTMMQGLELLAYFRNRAPLDDSGMPKDRFSAEMPDATLATLKIQPSEPRDSAVYFCASGPREGTANYGYTFGSGTRLTVV.